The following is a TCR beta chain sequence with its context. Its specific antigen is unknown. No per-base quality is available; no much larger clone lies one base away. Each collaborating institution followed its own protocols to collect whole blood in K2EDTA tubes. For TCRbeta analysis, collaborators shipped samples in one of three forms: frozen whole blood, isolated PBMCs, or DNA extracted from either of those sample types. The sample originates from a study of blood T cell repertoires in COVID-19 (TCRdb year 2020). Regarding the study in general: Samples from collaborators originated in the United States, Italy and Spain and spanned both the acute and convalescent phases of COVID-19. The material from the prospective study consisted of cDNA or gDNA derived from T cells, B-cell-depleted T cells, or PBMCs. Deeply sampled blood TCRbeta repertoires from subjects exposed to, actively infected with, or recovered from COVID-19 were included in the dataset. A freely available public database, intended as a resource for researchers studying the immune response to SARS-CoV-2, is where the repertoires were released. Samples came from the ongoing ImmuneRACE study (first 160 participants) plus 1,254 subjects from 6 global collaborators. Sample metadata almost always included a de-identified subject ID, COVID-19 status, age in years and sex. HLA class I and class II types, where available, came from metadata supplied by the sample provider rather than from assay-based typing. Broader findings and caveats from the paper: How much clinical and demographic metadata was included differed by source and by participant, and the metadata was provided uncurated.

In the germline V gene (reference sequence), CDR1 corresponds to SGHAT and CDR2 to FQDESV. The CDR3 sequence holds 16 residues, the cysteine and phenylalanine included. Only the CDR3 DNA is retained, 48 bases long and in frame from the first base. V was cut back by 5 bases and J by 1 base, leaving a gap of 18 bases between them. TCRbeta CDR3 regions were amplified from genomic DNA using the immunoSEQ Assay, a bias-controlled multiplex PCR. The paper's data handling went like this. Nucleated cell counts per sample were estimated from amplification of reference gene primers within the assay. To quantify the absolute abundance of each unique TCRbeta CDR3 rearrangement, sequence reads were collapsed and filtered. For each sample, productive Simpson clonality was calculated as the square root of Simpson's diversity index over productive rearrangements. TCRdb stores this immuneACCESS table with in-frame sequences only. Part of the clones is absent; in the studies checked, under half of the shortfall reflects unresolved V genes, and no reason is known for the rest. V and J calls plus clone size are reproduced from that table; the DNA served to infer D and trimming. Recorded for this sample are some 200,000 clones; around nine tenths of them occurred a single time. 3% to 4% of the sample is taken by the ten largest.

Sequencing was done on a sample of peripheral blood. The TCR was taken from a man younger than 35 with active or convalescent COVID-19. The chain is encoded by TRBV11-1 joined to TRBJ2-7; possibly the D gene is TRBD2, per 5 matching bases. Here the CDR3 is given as CASSPLSGPESYEQYF. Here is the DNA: TGTGCCAGCAGCCCCCTCAGCGGTCCAGAATCCTACGAGCAGTACTTC.